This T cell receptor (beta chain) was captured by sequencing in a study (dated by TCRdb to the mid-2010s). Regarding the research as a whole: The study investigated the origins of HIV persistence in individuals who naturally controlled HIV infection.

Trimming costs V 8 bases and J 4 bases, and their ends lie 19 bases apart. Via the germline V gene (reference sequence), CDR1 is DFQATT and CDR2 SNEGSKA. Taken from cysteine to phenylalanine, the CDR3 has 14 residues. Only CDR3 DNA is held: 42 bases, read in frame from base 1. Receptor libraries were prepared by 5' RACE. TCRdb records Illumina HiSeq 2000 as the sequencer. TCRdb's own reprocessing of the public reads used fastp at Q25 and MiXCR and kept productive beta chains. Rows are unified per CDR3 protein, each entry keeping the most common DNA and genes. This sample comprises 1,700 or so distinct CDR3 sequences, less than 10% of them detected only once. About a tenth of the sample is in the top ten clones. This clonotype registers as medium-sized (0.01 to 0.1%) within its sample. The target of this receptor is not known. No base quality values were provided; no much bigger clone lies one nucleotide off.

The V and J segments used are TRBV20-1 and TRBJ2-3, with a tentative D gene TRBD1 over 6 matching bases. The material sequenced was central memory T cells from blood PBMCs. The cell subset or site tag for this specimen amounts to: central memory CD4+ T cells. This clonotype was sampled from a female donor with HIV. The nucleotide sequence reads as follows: TGCAGTCTACTGGCAGGGGCCCACCCAGATACGCAGTATTTT. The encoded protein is CSLLAGAHPDTQYF.